This T cell receptor (beta chain) stems from a study of regulatory T cells in long-lasting Graves disease. Investigators prepared the TCR beta libraries by applying iRepertoire HTBI primers and Arm-PCR of CDR3 regions. In TCRdb, the multiplex PCR reads were re-called with MiXCR into one record per CDR3 protein. Among under 500,000 distinct CDR3 sequences, 20% to 25% were seen once, and the ten largest hold around 20%. With 3 bases clipped from V and 4 bases from J, the junction kept 8 bases outside the gene matches. This CDR3 spans 15 amino acids. The V gene's germline CDR1 is MNHNS and CDR2 SASEGT. Time point of the sample: persistent/refractory GD, antithyroid drugs over 5 years with positive TRAb. The authors made the TCR library using RNA they extracted from PBMCs.

The chain carries TRBV6-1 and TRBJ1-2; 7 nucleotides agree with TRBD1. This sample comprised peripheral blood mononuclear cells (PBMCs), obtained when the disease was refractory, from a patient treated with antithyroid drugs. The receptor was isolated from a female donor with Graves disease. CDR3 in amino acids: CASSDSPGQPYGYTF. CDR3 sequence (DNA): TGTGCCAGCAGTGACTCGCCGGGACAGCCCTATGGCTACACCTTC.